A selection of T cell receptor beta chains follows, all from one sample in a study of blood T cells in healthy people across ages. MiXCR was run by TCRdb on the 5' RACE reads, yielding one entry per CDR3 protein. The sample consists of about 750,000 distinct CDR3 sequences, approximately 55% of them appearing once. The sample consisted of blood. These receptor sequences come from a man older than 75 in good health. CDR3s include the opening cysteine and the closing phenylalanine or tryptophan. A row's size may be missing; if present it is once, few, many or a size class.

CDR3: CSARKGGLGTEAFF
V: TRBV20-1
J: TRBJ1-1
size: .

CDR3: CASNRALDNEQFF
V: TRBV5-4
J: TRBJ2-1
size: .

CDR3: CASSLPKTGLDNEQFF
V: TRBV11-1
J: TRBJ2-1
size: .

CDR3: CASSEGLAGGLQETQYF
V: TRBV5-1
J: TRBJ2-5
size: .

CDR3: CATSAGTYGYTF
V: TRBV24-1
J: TRBJ1-2
size: few

CDR3: CATSDPDRVWTGELFF
V: TRBV24-1
J: TRBJ2-2
size: .

CDR3: CSARDFQSNTEAFF
V: TRBV20-1
J: TRBJ1-1
size: .

CDR3: CASSPDPDINYEQYF
V: TRBV9
J: TRBJ2-7
size: many

CDR3: CSALVAGQETQYF
V: TRBV20-1
J: TRBJ2-5
size: .

CDR3: CASGPGTSGSGGTDTQYF
V: TRBV12-5
J: TRBJ2-3
size: .

CDR3: CASSPRTGGTGELFF
V: TRBV27
J: TRBJ2-2
size: .

CDR3: CSARDRLGLGDIQYF
V: TRBV20-1
J: TRBJ2-4
size: few

CDR3: CSVRGQVWNGYTF
V: TRBV29-1
J: TRBJ1-2
size: .

CDR3: CASSETGTGISYTF
V: TRBV6-1
J: TRBJ1-2
size: .

CDR3: CASSLTGTQDTQYF
V: TRBV7-3
J: TRBJ2-3
size: .

CDR3: CSASGKAKNIQYF
V: TRBV20-1
J: TRBJ2-4
size: many

CDR3: CASSEGARHAYF
V: TRBV2
J: TRBJ2-3
size: .

CDR3: CASSKVGYGRAYNEQFF
V: TRBV21-1
J: TRBJ2-1
size: .

CDR3: CASSARTSGSVFSYEQYF
V: TRBV5-1
J: TRBJ2-7
size: .

CDR3: CASNLQGNTDTQYF
V: TRBV28
J: TRBJ2-3
size: .

CDR3: CASSPRGQHEQYF
V: TRBV6-1
J: TRBJ2-7
size: .

CDR3: CSAFGLAGGFYEQYF
V: TRBV20-1
J: .
size: .

CDR3: CATSGVQANYGYTF
V: TRBV15
J: TRBJ1-2
size: few

CDR3: CASSLGLGWYSNEQFF
V: TRBV7-8
J: TRBJ2-1
size: .

CDR3: CSARALGGGYEQYF
V: TRBV20-1
J: TRBJ2-7
size: .

CDR3: CASSLAYDADGTQYF
V: TRBV13
J: TRBJ2-3
size: .

CDR3: CSASGTSGAYNEQFF
V: TRBV20-1
J: TRBJ2-1
size: .

CDR3: CASSQESRDSETRYF
V: TRBV4-2
J: TRBJ2-6
size: .

CDR3: CSVAGTSGSSSYNEQFF
V: TRBV29-1
J: TRBJ2-1
size: .

CDR3: CASSLALRGEAFF
V: TRBV7-2
J: TRBJ1-1
size: .

CDR3: CASSLYFRTGGISPLHF
V: TRBV5-8
J: TRBJ1-6
size: .

CDR3: CASSQGWGREAFF
V: TRBV14
J: TRBJ1-1
size: .

CDR3: CASSPLAWSTDTQYF
V: TRBV12-3/TRBV12-4
J: TRBJ2-3
size: .

CDR3: CASSLSPGSHEQYF
V: TRBV5-1
J: TRBJ2-7
size: .

CDR3: CSAEGQGYNEQFF
V: TRBV20-1
J: TRBJ2-1
size: .

CDR3: CASSYSWTGVRPEGETQYF
V: TRBV6-5
J: TRBJ2-5
size: .

CDR3: CTSSFFPMETQYF
V: TRBV5-1
J: TRBJ2-5
size: few

CDR3: CASSVFLADIYNEQFF
V: TRBV2
J: TRBJ2-1
size: .

CDR3: CASSLGASTGELFF
V: TRBV5-1
J: TRBJ2-2
size: many

CDR3: CAIKSGESSYNSPLHF
V: TRBV2
J: TRBJ1-6
size: .

CDR3: CASSDRDRGNEQFF
V: TRBV5-1
J: TRBJ2-1
size: once

CDR3: CSAIRPIDNYGYTF
V: TRBV20-1
J: TRBJ1-2
size: once

CDR3: CASSLNRVEPQHF
V: TRBV7-2
J: TRBJ1-5
size: .

CDR3: CSGGDRGSYGYTF
V: TRBV29-1
J: TRBJ1-2
size: few

CDR3: CASSEYTGGGDTQYF
V: TRBV25-1
J: TRBJ2-3
size: few

CDR3: CASSRELLGLSSYEQYF
V: TRBV7-8
J: TRBJ2-7
size: .

CDR3: CATSDGQGLGSYEQYF
V: TRBV24-1
J: TRBJ2-7
size: .

CDR3: CSAVTVFNEQYF
V: TRBV20-1
J: TRBJ2-5
size: many

CDR3: CSAFGHETSGPYEQYF
V: TRBV20-1
J: TRBJ2-7
size: .

CDR3: CASSFGGGSNTEAFF
V: TRBV5-6
J: TRBJ1-1
size: once

CDR3: CAISESIEPQYF
V: TRBV10-3
J: TRBJ2-5
size: .

CDR3: CASSYTSGRPWQYF
V: TRBV27
J: TRBJ2-7
size: few

CDR3: CASSFEGAGGYTF
V: TRBV7-3
J: TRBJ1-2
size: .

CDR3: CASSVALDTQYF
V: TRBV9
J: TRBJ2-3
size: .

CDR3: CASSARELSEQYF
V: TRBV19
J: TRBJ2-5
size: .